This T cell receptor (beta chain) was found in a study of blood T cell repertoires in COVID-19. Across the study: The samples span acute and convalescent COVID-19 from the United States, Italy and Spain. From T cells, B-cell-depleted T cells, or PBMCs came the material, which was cDNA or gDNA.

Recovered participants had two consecutive negative NP/OP PCR tests, healthcare professional clearance, or symptom resolution. Trimming left V 8 bases short and J 3 bases short, with 8 bases between. CDR3 length: 13 amino acids. Germline values: CDR1 MNHEY, CDR2 SVGAGI. Sequencing used immunoSEQ multiplex PCR; TCRdb keeps in-frame clones, though not all of them. The sample records a few hundred thousand clones, 86% being singletons. This TCR came from a man younger than 40 who had recovered from COVID-19. The sequenced material came from PBMCs or T cells enriched from blood (not recorded which). The genes are TRBV6-5 and TRBJ1-6, with D unclear. As DNA, the CDR3 is TGTGCCAGCGGTATCGGCTATAATTCACCCCTCCACTTT. Encoded protein: CASGIGYNSPLHF.